What follows are 7 T cell receptor beta chains derived from one specimen sequenced in a study of cytomegalovirus exposure and HLA in healthy donors (dated by TCRdb to 2017 to 2019). The library came from the immunoSEQ multiplex PCR assay. A mixture of 60 forward primers for TCR Vbeta segments and 13 reverse primers for TCR Jbeta segments was used in the multiplex PCR. TCRdb provides this immuneACCESS table in a form limited to in-frame rearrangements. Some clones are lacking; in checked studies, under half of them reflect an unresolved V gene, and why the rest are absent is not known. For this sample there are around 200,000 clones; 82% appear just once. Jointly, the top ten make up roughly 0.75% of the sample. The sample taken for sequencing was PBMCs. All receptors come from a woman younger than 35 in good health and CMV-seronegative.

This sequence joins TRBV7-8 and TRBJ2-5; 7 bases map to TRBD2. This CDR3 contains 14 residues. V lost 1 base, J lost 2 bases, and 1 base stayed unmatched. From germline, CDR1 is SGHVS and CDR2 FQNEAQ. CDR3 sequence: CASSLGAGQETQYF. In DNA, the CDR3 is TGTGCCAGCAGCTTAGGAGCGGGGCAAGAGACCCAGTACTTC.

The genes are TRBV6-1 and TRBJ1-1; D is possibly TRBD1 (6 bases). Germline-derived CDR1 and CDR2 are MNHNS and SASEGT. The CDR3 is 13 residues long. V was pared by 7 bases and J by 3 bases, with 12 bases between. The chain's CDR3 is CASNTGQYTEAFF. CDR3 bases: TGTGCCAGCAACACAGGGCAATACACTGAAGCTTTCTTT.

V gene TRBV27 combines with J gene TRBJ1-1; 8 nucleotides match TRBD1. The germline CDR1 and CDR2 sequences are MNHEY and SMNVEV (reference sequence). V dropped 5 bases and J dropped 7; count of bases not matched to a gene: 12. The CDR3 loop spans 15 amino acids. This CDR3 reads CASSPRTGGPNEAFF. The CDR3 DNA reads TGTGCCAGCAGTCCCCGCACAGGGGGGCCCAATGAAGCTTTCTTT.

This clone was counted a few times. The chain carries TRBV7-6 and TRBJ2-5; perhaps TRBD2 as D (5 bases). The germline V gene encodes CDR1 SGHVS and CDR2 FNYEAQ. V was clipped by 5 bases and J by 3 bases, with 10 bases between them. This CDR3 comprises 13 residues. The CDR3 coding sequence is TGTGCCAGCAGCCGAGGGAGAGAAGAGACCCAGTACTTC. It encodes CASSRGREETQYF.

CDR3 sequence: CASSQESMNTGELFF. The CDR3 DNA sequence: TGCGCCAGCAGCCAAGAATCAATGAACACCGGGGAGCTGTTTTTT. This sequence joins TRBV4-1 and TRBJ2-2; no firm D call. Trimming removed 0 bases at V and 1 base at J, with 6 bases between. Germline CDR1 and CDR2: MGHRA and YSYEKL. This CDR3 contains 15 residues.

CDR3 protein: CASSLPGLAGVSEQYF. The CDR3 coding sequence is TGTGCCAGCAGCTTACCCGGACTAGCGGGAGTCAGCGAGCAGTACTTC. V gene TRBV7-9 combines with J gene TRBJ2-7; 13 bases match TRBD2. After removal of 2 bases from V and 6 bases from J, the junction contained 7 bases not matched to a gene. The CDR3 is 16 residues long. Germline lookup yields CDR1 SEHNR and CDR2 FQNEAQ (reference sequence).

This clone has just one count. V gene TRBV18 combines with J gene TRBJ1-4; 7 nucleotides align to TRBD1. The CDR3 length is 15 residues. In germline, CDR1 is KGHSH, CDR2 LQKENI. Trimming cost V 3 bases and J 8 bases; bases outside gene matches: 9. The CDR3 DNA is TGTGCCAGCTCACCGGGACAGAGTATACCCGAAAAACTGTTTTTT. The encoded protein is CASSPGQSIPEKLFF.